Below, 29 T cell receptor beta chains from the same sample are listed, as sequenced in a study of CD8+ T cells in alopecia areata. Reverse transcription of extracted RNA yielded cDNA, which provided the sequencing template. Assay used: immunoSEQ multiplex PCR; TCRdb lists only in-frame clones, some missing. This table holds over 90,000 clones, approximately 58% found once. The specimen was CD4+ T cells sorted from blood. These receptors all stem from a human donor in good health.

A few counts support this clone. The rearrangement uses TRBV30 and TRBJ1-4; tentatively, D is TRBD1 (6 bases). This CDR3 has 17 residues. Germline lookup yields CDR1 GTSNPN and CDR2 SVGIG (reference sequence). V lost 3 bases to trimming and J lost 3 bases, with 20 bases between them. CDR3 nucleotide sequence: TGTGCCTGGAGGGGACCGGGACATCTGGGGGCTAATGAAAAACTGTTTTTT. It codes for CAWRGPGHLGANEKLFF.

The gene calls are TRBV4-1 and TRBJ2-6; D could derive from TRBD1 or TRBD2 (5 bases each). The CDR3 loop spans 20 amino acids. V was clipped by 6 bases and J by 7 bases, with 31 bases between them. Germline V CDR1 and CDR2: MGHRA, YSYEKL. The DNA for the CDR3 is TGCGCCAGCAGACACCAAATCCGGGGAGCAGGGTCGTTTCTTGCCAACGTCCTGACTTTC. This sequence encodes CASRHQIRGAGSFLANVLTF.

CDR3 protein: CASSRKPGQGHNEQFF. CDR3 coding DNA: TGCGCCAGCAGTCGCAAACCGGGACAGGGTCACAATGAGCAGTTCTTC. This chain connects TRBV23-1 to TRBJ2-1; the match to TRBD1 covers 9 bases. TRBV23-1 qualifies as an ORF whose function is uncertain. Trimming at V came to 4 bases and at J to 5 bases, leaving 9 bases not matched to a gene. This CDR3 is 16 amino acids long.

The chain links TRBV30 to TRBJ2-7, with 9 bases that match TRBD1. This CDR3 contains 13 residues. Germline V gene sequence: CDR1 GTSNPN, CDR2 SVGIG (reference sequence). The V segment lost 5 bases and the J segment 4 bases; nucleotides outside the gene matches: 6. CDR3 sequence: CAWDRGSRYEQYF. The DNA for the CDR3 is TGTGCCTGGGACAGGGGGAGTAGGTACGAGCAGTACTTC.

The chain recombines TRBV29-1 with TRBJ1-3; D call uncertain. The length of the CDR3 is 13 residues. The germline V and J ends were trimmed by 5 bases and 0 bases, with 8 bases remaining between them. Germline V CDR1 and CDR2: SQVTM, ANQGSEA. CDR3 bases: TGCAGCGTTCGATCGATCTCTGGAAACACCATATATTTT. This codes for CSVRSISGNTIYF. Filled out from reference TRBV29-1 and TRBJ1-3, the complete variable domain reads SAVISQKPSRDICQRGTSLTIQCQVDSQVTMMFWYRQQPGQSLTLIATANQGSEATYESGFVIDKFPISRPNLTFSTLTVSNMSPEDSSIYLCSVRSISGNTIYFGEGSWLTVV.

The chain employs TRBV10-2 and TRBJ1-2, with 9 bases aligning to TRBD1. Germline V gene sequence: CDR1 WSHSY, CDR2 SAAADI. With 5 bases clipped from V and 0 bases from J, the junction kept 10 bases outside the gene matches. The CDR3 consists of 17 residues. Written as DNA, the CDR3 is TGCGCCAGCAGTCACCCCAGAAGACAGGGGGCTAACTATGGCTACACCTTC. It translates to CASSHPRRQGANYGYTF.

The chain carries TRBV10-2 and TRBJ1-1; TRBD1 might be the D (6 bases). Trimming took off 8 bases at V and 2 bases at J, with 12 bases between the two ends. Germline CDR1 reads WSHSY; CDR2 reads SAAADI. This CDR3 has 13 amino acids. The CDR3 DNA reads as TGCGCCAGCGGACAGCTTCTCAACACTGAAGCTTTCTTT. Translation gives CASGQLLNTEAFF.

This clone was detected a few times. This chain joins TRBV4-2 and TRBJ2-5; 9 bases are shared with TRBD1. CDR1 is LGHNA and CDR2 is YNFKEQ in the germline V gene. CDR3 length: 14 amino acids. Unmatched junction bases numbered 5, after V lost 4 bases and J lost 5 bases. The CDR3 is CASSRGQGRETQYF. The CDR3 nucleotides read TGTGCCAGCAGCCGAGGACAGGGGAGGGAGACCCAGTACTTC.

This clone has a handful of counts. The genes are TRBV7-2 and TRBJ1-1, with D unresolved. V was pared by 1 base and J by 11 bases, with 11 bases between. Per the germline V gene, CDR1 is SGHTA and CDR2 is FQGNSA. The CDR3 is 12 amino acids. The CDR3 protein is CASSLVGLGAFF. The CDR3 nucleotides are TGTGCCAGCAGCTTAGTTGGGTTGGGGGCTTTCTTT. The entire variable domain, with the rest obtained from reference TRBV7-2 and TRBJ1-1, is as follows: GAGVSQSPSNKVTEKGKDVELRCDPISGHTALYWYRQSLGQGLEFLIYFQGNSAPDKSGLPSDRFSAERTGGSVSTLTIQRTQQEDSAVYLCASSLVGLGAFFGQGTRLTVV.

V gene TRBV25-1 combines with J gene TRBJ2-7; 7 bases match TRBD1. V lost 5 bases, J lost 5 bases, and 6 bases stayed unmatched. The CDR3 spans 13 residues. Germline CDR1 reads MGHDK; CDR2 reads SYGVNS. This chain's CDR3 is CASSTAGGDEQYF. As DNA, the CDR3 is TGTGCCAGCAGTACGGCAGGGGGTGACGAGCAGTACTTC.

This clone was counted at least ten times. CDR3 protein: CASSRLALAGGKDTQYF. The CDR3 DNA reads TGTGCCAGCAGCCGACTCGCGCTAGCGGGGGGGAAAGATACGCAGTATTTT. The rearrangement joins TRBV7-2 to TRBJ2-3; TRBD2 aligns across 12 bases. Germline lookup yields CDR1 SGHTA and CDR2 FQGNSA. This CDR3 contains 17 residues. Germline trimming cut 5 bases from V and 5 bases from J; bases unmatched to any gene: 11. Complete variable domain (other parts from reference TRBV7-2 and TRBJ2-3): GAGVSQSPSNKVTEKGKDVELRCDPISGHTALYWYRQSLGQGLEFLIYFQGNSAPDKSGLPSDRFSAERTGGSVSTLTIQRTQQEDSAVYLCASSRLALAGGKDTQYFGPGTRLTVL.

The V call is TRBV29-1, the J call TRBJ2-5; 8 bases are a match to TRBD1. CDR3 length: 13 residues. The ends lost 4 bases at V and 4 bases at J; junction bases unmatched: 5. Germline values: CDR1 SQVTM, CDR2 ANQGSEA. The CDR3 DNA reads TGCAGCGTTGGGCGGGACAGGTCAGAGACCCAGTACTTC. Translating gives CSVGRDRSETQYF.

The V gene is TRBV2, the J gene TRBJ2-3, with D maybe TRBD1 (5 bases). The CDR3 spans 14 residues. Germline loops: CDR1 SNHLY, CDR2 FYNNEI. Trimming cost V 6 bases and J 1 base, with 11 bases left between them. The CDR3 nucleotides read TGTGCCAGCAGGGACGACAGACGCACAGATACGCAGTATTTT. The encoded protein is CASRDDRRTDTQYF.

There are a few counts of this clone. The chain combines TRBV4-3 with TRBJ1-6; D remains ambiguous. Germline V gene sequence: CDR1 LGHNA, CDR2 YSLEER. The CDR3 loop spans 13 amino acids. V lost 0 bases and J 15 bases, leaving 12 bases between the germline ends. The CDR3 bases are TGCGCCAGCAGCCAAGATCGGGGATATCTCCTCCACTTT. Its protein product is CASSQDRGYLLHF.

The chain carries TRBV29-1 and TRBJ1-6, with no clear D. The CDR3 runs to 16 residues. Germline V gene data show CDR1 as SQVTM and CDR2 as ANQGSEA. The V gene lost 6 bases and the J gene lost 7 bases, with 22 bases spanning the gap. The CDR3 sequence: CSVPDLQCVSNSPLHF. The CDR3 DNA follows: TGCAGCGTCCCCGACTTACAGTGCGTGTCGAATTCACCCCTCCACTTT.

This clone was observed many times. This rearrangement joins TRBV2 to TRBJ1-2; 9 bases agree with TRBD1. The CDR3 sequence is 14 residues long. The junction had 9 bases not matched to a gene; V was cut back by 5 bases and J by 8 bases. Germline V lookup: CDR1 SNHLY, CDR2 FYNNEI. CDR3 DNA sequence: TGTGCCAGCAGTCGTGAGGGACAGGGAATAGGCTACACCTTC. This translates into CASSREGQGIGYTF.

This clone was seen a handful of times. The chain combines TRBV29-1 with TRBJ2-1; TRBD2 matches 9 bases. Germline V CDR1 and CDR2: SQVTM, ANQGSEA. After removal of 3 bases from V and 4 bases from J, the junction contained 4 bases not matched to a gene. CDR3 length: 14 residues. CDR3 sequence reads: CSVEGGGVYNEQFF. CDR3 sequence (DNA): TGCAGCGTTGAGGGCGGGGGGGTTTACAATGAGCAGTTCTTC.

This clone was found once. In DNA, the CDR3 is TGTGCCAGCAGGCTTCGCGGATACTCACCCCTCCACTTT. This translates into CASRLRGYSPLHF. The rearrangement uses TRBV6-5 and TRBJ1-6; D gene ambiguous. This CDR3 has 13 residues. The germline gives CDR1 MNHEY, CDR2 SVGAGI. V was cut by 6 bases and J by 10 bases, with 13 bases left in between.

This rearrangement joins TRBV18 to TRBJ2-7, with D possibly being TRBD2 (6 bases). CDR3 length: 12 amino acids. Germline lookup yields CDR1 KGHSH and CDR2 LQKENI. V was pared by 3 bases and J by 3 bases, with 6 bases between. The chain's CDR3 is CASSPGGYEQYF. The CDR3 DNA reads TGTGCCAGCTCACCGGGGGGCTACGAGCAGTACTTC.

V usage is TRBV6-5 and J usage is TRBJ1-6; weak D call: TRBD1 (6 bases). V dropped 2 bases and J dropped 7 bases, with 12 bases sitting between them. CDR1 MNHEY and CDR2 SVGAGI come from the germline V gene. The CDR3 has 15 amino acids. CDR3 DNA sequence: TGTGCCAGCAGTTACGACAGGTCTGGAAATTCACCCCTCCACTTT. It is translated as CASSYDRSGNSPLHF.

Only a few counts were recorded for this clone. The rearrangement links TRBV2 to TRBJ2-5; 10 positions agree with TRBD1. The ends lost 8 bases at V and 5 bases at J; junction bases unmatched: 2. Per germline, CDR1 SNHLY and CDR2 FYNNEI. The CDR3 consists of 12 residues. The CDR3 protein is CASGTGVETQYF. In DNA, the CDR3 is TGTGCCAGCGGGACAGGGGTGGAGACCCAGTACTTC.

The chain combines TRBV29-1 with TRBJ1-2, with a possible D match to TRBD1 (6 bases). Germline V gives CDR1 SQVTM, CDR2 ANQGSEA. The length of the CDR3 is 13 residues. The germline V and J ends were trimmed by 5 bases and 3 bases, with 13 bases remaining between them. The CDR3 DNA sequence: TGCAGCGTTTCTACAGGGTACGACTATGGCTACACCTTC. It specifies CSVSTGYDYGYTF.

V gene TRBV7-2 combines with J gene TRBJ2-7; no clear D gene. CDR3 length: 13 residues. V was shortened by 10 bases and J by 1 base, with 14 bases between the two germline ends. Per the germline V gene, CDR1 is SGHTA and CDR2 is FQGNSA. This chain's CDR3 is CAMPLTWSYEQYF. The CDR3 DNA is TGTGCCATGCCCCTTACCTGGTCCTACGAGCAGTACTTC.

The V and J genes are TRBV5-6 and TRBJ1-1, with unresolved D. Germline V lookup: CDR1 SGHDT, CDR2 YYEEEE. The length of the CDR3 is 12 residues. Trimming shortened V by 4 bases and J by 1 base, and 5 bases separated the two germline ends. CDR3 amino acids: CASSPQNTEAFF. In DNA form, the CDR3 reads TGTGCCAGCAGCCCCCAGAACACTGAAGCTTTCTTT.

This clone was counted once. V gene TRBV30 combines with J gene TRBJ1-3, with 8 bases fitting TRBD1. Per germline, CDR1 GTSNPN and CDR2 SVGIG (reference sequence). J was trimmed by 8 bases and V by 2 bases; bases with no gene match: 11. CDR3 size: 15 residues. CDR3 nucleotide sequence: TGTGCCTGGAGTCCCGGGACAGGACGAATGGACACCATATATTTT. Translating gives CAWSPGTGRMDTIYF.

This rearrangement joins TRBV4-1 to TRBJ2-1, with D perhaps being TRBD1 or TRBD2 (5 bases each). Per germline, CDR1 MGHRA and CDR2 YSYEKL. The CDR3 loop spans 14 amino acids. Deletions cut 2 bases from V and 6 bases from J, with 11 bases between. The DNA for the CDR3 is TGCGCCAGCAGCCAACCCAGGGACGGCAATGAGCAGTTCTTC. Protein sequence: CASSQPRDGNEQFF.

This clone appeared a few times. This chain connects TRBV4-1 to TRBJ2-7; 10 bases are a match to TRBD2. Germline-derived CDR1 and CDR2 are MGHRA and YSYEKL. After removal of 0 bases from V and 2 bases from J, the junction contained 4 bases not matched to a gene. CDR3 size: 16 residues. CDR3 in DNA: TGCGCCAGCAGCCAAGAGCTAGCGGGGGTCACCTACGAGCAGTACTTC. The encoded protein is CASSQELAGVTYEQYF.

In this sample, this clone turned up a few times. This rearrangement joins TRBV6-5 to TRBJ1-1, with no clear D. V was trimmed by 5 bases and J by 0 bases, leaving 13 bases between them. Looked up from germline, CDR1 is MNHEY and CDR2 is SVGAGI. The CDR3 has 15 amino acids. Here the CDR3 DNA reads TGTGCCAGCAGTCTTTCCGGGTCCCTGAACACTGAAGCTTTCTTT. Protein: CASSLSGSLNTEAFF.

The chain combines TRBV2 with TRBJ2-7, with D uncertain. The germline V gene encodes CDR1 SNHLY and CDR2 FYNNEI. The CDR3 is made up of 10 amino acids. V was pared by 7 bases and J by 5 bases, with 6 bases between. CDR3 region: CASNRDEQYF. The CDR3 nucleotides are TGTGCCAGCAATAGGGACGAGCAGTACTTC.